This TCR beta chain was sequenced during a study of cytomegalovirus exposure and HLA in healthy donors. On the study more broadly: Across under 450 genotyped donors, over 70% landed in the Caucasian-associated ancestry cluster.

This PCR relied on a set of 60 Vbeta primers and 13 Jbeta primers. The method was immunoSEQ multiplex PCR; TCRdb's version includes in-frame clones alone and lacks a portion of them. The data contain about 190,000 clones, about four fifths of them singletons. Germline-derived CDR1 and CDR2 are SGDLS and YYNGEE. CDR3 length equals 14 residues. V gave up 3 bases and J gave up 1 base; unmatched junction bases: 3. Broader study findings: In an earlier analysis, most TCR beta V segments were productive about 87% or about 30% of the time. Clonal expansion, a later analysis showed, was greater in HLA-associated TCR beta chains than in equally common others. At a 0.05 false discovery rate, a later analysis found 15,000 to 20,000 TCR beta sequences to be associated with HLA alleles.

A note on this clone: Its antigen is unknown.

The chain links TRBV9 to TRBJ1-1, with 7 bases that match TRBD1. Source material: PBMCs. The source of this sequence is a male donor in good health and CMV-seronegative. The CDR3 sequence: CASSARGANTEAFF. CDR3 DNA sequence: TGTGCCAGCAGCGCCAGGGGGGCGAACACTGAAGCTTTCTTT. Using reference TRBV9 and TRBJ1-1 for the parts outside the CDR3, the full variable domain is DSGVTQTPKHLITATGQRVTLRCSPRSGDLSVYWYQQSLDQGLQFLIQYYNGEERAKGNILERFSAQQFPDLHSELNLSSLELGDSALYFCASSARGANTEAFFGQGTRLTVV.